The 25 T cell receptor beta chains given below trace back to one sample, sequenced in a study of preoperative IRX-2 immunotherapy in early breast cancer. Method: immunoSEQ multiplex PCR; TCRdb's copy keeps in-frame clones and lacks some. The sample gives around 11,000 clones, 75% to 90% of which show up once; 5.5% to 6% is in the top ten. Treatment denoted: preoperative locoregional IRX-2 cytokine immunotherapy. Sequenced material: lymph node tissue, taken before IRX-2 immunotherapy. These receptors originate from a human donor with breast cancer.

As DNA, the CDR3 is TGTGCCAGCAGCTCTTACGGACCGTACAATGAGCAGTTCTTC. It encodes CASSSYGPYNEQFF. The V gene is TRBV7-2, the J gene TRBJ2-1; D is unclear. From germline, CDR1 is SGHTA and CDR2 FQGNSA. The V gene lost 4 bases and the J gene lost 4 bases, with 11 bases spanning the gap. The CDR3 covers 14 residues.

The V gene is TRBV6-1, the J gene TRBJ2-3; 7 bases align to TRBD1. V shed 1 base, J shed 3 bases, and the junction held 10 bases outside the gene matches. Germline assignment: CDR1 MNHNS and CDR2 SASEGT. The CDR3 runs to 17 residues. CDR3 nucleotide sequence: TGTGCCAGCAGTGAAGGGTTGAGGGCAGGGGGAACAGATACGCAGTATTTT. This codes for CASSEGLRAGGTDTQYF.

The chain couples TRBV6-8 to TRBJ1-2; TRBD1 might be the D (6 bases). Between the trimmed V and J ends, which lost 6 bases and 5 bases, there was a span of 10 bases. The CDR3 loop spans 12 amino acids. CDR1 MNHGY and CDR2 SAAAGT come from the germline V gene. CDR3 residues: CASSSDRYGYTF. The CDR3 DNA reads TGTGCCAGCAGCTCTGACAGGTATGGCTACACCTTC.

The CDR3 is CASRRSAGGTGGYQPQHF. DNA of the CDR3: TGTGCCAGCAGGAGAAGTGCGGGCGGGACAGGGGGCTATCAGCCCCAGCATTTT. The chain recombines TRBV6-8 with TRBJ1-5; 12 nucleotides align to TRBD1. The CDR3 length is 18 residues. The germline CDR1 and CDR2 sequences are MNHGY and SAAAGT. Trimming at V came to 6 bases and at J to 5 bases, leaving 14 bases not matched to a gene.

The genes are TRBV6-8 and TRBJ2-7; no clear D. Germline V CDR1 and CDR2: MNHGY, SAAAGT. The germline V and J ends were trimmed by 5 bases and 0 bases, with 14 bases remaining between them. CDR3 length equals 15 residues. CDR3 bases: TGTGCCAGCAGTCCCCTCATGACCAGCTCCTACGAGCAGTACTTC. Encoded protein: CASSPLMTSSYEQYF.

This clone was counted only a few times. DNA of the CDR3: TGTGCCAGCAGTGAAGACCTAGCGGGTCCATCCTACAATGAGCAGTTCTTC. It specifies CASSEDLAGPSYNEQFF. This sequence joins TRBV6-1 and TRBJ2-1; 8 nucleotides align to TRBD2. Trimming cost V 1 base and J 1 base; bases outside gene matches: 6. Germline CDR1 and CDR2: MNHNS and SASEGT. The CDR3 totals 17 residues.

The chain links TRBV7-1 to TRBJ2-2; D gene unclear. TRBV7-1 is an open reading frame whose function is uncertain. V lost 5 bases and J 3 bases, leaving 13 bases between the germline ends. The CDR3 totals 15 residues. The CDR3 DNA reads TGTGCCAGCAGCCCGGGTAGTTTGTACACCGGGGAGCTGTTTTTT. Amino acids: CASSPGSLYTGELFF.

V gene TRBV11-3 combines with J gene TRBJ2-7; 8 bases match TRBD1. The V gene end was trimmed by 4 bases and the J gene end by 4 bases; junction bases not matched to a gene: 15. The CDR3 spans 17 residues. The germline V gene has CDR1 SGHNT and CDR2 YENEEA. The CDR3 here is CASSWGVGQGALYEQYF. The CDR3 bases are TGTGCCAGCAGCTGGGGCGTCGGGCAGGGGGCTTTATACGAGCAGTACTTC.

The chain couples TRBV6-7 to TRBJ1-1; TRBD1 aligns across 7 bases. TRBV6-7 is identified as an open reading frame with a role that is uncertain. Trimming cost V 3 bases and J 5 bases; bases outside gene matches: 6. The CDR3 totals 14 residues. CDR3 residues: CASSYQDRWTEAFF. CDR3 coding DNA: TGTGCCAGCAGTTATCAGGACAGGTGGACTGAAGCTTTCTTT.

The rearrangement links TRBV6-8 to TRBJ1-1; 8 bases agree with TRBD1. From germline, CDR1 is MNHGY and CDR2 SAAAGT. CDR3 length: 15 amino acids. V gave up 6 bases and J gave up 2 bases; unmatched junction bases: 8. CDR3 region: CASSRTGILNTEAFF. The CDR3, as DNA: TGTGCCAGCAGCCGGACAGGGATTCTAAACACTGAAGCTTTCTTT.

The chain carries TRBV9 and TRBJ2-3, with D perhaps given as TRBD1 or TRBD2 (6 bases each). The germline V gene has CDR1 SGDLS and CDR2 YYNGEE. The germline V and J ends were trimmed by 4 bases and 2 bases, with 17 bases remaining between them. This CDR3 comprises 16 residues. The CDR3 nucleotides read TGTGCCAGCAGCCTAGGGGGGAGCGGGTCCACAGATACGCAGTATTTT. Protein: CASSLGGSGSTDTQYF.

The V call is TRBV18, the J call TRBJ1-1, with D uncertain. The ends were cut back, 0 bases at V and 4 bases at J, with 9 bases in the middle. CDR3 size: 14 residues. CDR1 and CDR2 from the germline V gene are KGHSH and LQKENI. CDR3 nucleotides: TGTGCCAGCTCACCACCCGGGCCCGGCACTGAAGCTTTCTTT. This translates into CASSPPGPGTEAFF.

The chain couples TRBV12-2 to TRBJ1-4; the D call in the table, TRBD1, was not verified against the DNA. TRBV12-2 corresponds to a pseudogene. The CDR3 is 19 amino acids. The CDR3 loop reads CASLLQLPGQGTTNEKLFF. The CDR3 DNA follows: TGTGCAAGTCTCCTTCAACTGCCGGGACAGGGAACAACTAATGAAAAACTGTTTTTT.

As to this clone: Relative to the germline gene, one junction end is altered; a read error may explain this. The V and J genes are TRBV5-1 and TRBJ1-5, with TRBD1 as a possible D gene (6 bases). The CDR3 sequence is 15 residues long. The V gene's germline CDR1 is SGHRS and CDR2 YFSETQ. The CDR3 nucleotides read TGCGCCAGCAGCCCGCAACCGGGGGCTGTTCAGGCCCAGCATTTT. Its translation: CASSPQPGAVQAQHF.

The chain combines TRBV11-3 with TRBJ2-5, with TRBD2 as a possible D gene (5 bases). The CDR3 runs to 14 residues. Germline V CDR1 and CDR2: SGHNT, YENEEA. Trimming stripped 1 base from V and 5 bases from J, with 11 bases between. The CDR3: CASSLGASSETQYF. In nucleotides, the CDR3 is TGTGCCAGCAGCTTAGGGGCTAGCTCGGAGACCCAGTACTTC.

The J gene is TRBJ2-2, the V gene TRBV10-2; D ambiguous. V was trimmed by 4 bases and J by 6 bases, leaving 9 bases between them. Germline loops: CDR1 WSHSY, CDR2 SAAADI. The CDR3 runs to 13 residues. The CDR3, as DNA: TGCGCCAGCAGTGCCCAAAGCCCCGGGGAGCTGTTTTTT. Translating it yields CASSAQSPGELFF.

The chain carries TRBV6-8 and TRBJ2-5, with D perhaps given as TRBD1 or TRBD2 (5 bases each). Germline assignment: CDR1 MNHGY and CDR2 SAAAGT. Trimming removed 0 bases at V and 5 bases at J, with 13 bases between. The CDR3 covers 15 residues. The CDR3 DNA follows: TGTGCCAGCAGTTACTCGGTTGAGGGGTTGGAGACCCAGTACTTC. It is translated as CASSYSVEGLETQYF.

The CDR3 loop is CASSLGLAEVEQYF. The CDR3 coding sequence is TGTGCCAGCAGCTTGGGACTAGCGGAAGTTGAGCAGTACTTC. The J gene is TRBJ2-7, the V gene TRBV7-6; 11 bases are a match to TRBD2. CDR1 is SGHVS and CDR2 is FNYEAQ in the germline V gene. The ends lost 3 bases at V and 7 bases at J; junction bases unmatched: 5. The CDR3 runs to 14 residues.

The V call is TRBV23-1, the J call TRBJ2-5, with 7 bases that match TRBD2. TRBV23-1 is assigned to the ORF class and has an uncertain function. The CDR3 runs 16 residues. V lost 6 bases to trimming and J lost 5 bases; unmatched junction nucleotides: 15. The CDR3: CASSSVGRTLKETQYF. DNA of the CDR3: TGCGCCAGCAGCAGTGTCGGGAGGACCCTCAAGGAGACCCAGTACTTC.

The CDR3 is CASSRGVPGQGFVNTEAFF. In DNA form, the CDR3 reads TGTGCCAGCAGTCGGGGAGTGCCGGGACAGGGTTTTGTGAACACTGAAGCTTTCTTT. The rearrangement links TRBV6-8 to TRBJ1-1, with 9 nucleotides matching TRBD1. This CDR3 has 19 residues. The V segment lost 5 bases and the J segment 0 bases; nucleotides outside the gene matches: 16. Germline assignment: CDR1 MNHGY and CDR2 SAAAGT.

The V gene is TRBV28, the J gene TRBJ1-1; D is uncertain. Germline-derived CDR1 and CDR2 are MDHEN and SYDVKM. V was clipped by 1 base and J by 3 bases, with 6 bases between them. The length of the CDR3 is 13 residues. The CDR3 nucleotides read TGTGCCAGCAGTTTATATTCGGACACTGAAGCTTTCTTT. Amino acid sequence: CASSLYSDTEAFF.

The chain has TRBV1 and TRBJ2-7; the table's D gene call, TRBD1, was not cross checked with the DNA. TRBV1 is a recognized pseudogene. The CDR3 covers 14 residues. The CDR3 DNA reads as TGCGCCAGCAGCACCATTGACAGAACCTACGAGCAGTACTTC. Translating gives CASSTIDRTYEQYF.

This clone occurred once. The CDR3 region is CASSPDRTYYGYTF. CDR3 coding DNA: TGTGCCAGCTCACCCGACAGGACCTACTATGGCTACACCTTC. The chain recombines TRBV18 with TRBJ1-2; tentatively, D is TRBD1 (6 bases). V shed 3 bases and J shed 3 bases, with 11 bases lying between them. Germline V gene sequence: CDR1 KGHSH, CDR2 LQKENI. The CDR3 is made up of 14 amino acids.

The CDR3 nucleotides are TGTGCCAGTACCACAGGGGGATATAGCAATCAGCCCCAGCATTTT. As protein: CASTTGGYSNQPQHF. The chain links TRBV19 to TRBJ1-5; 8 bases are shared with TRBD1. The CDR3 runs 15 residues. Germline V gene sequence: CDR1 LNHDA, CDR2 SQIVND (reference sequence). The V segment lost 7 bases and the J segment 0 bases; nucleotides outside the gene matches: 5.

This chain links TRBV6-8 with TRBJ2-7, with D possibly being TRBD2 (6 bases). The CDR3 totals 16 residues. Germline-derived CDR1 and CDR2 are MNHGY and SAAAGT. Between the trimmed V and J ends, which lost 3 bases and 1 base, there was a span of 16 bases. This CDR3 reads CASSYELGTGSYEQYF. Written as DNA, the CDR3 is TGTGCCAGCAGTTATGAACTCGGGACTGGATCCTACGAGCAGTACTTC.